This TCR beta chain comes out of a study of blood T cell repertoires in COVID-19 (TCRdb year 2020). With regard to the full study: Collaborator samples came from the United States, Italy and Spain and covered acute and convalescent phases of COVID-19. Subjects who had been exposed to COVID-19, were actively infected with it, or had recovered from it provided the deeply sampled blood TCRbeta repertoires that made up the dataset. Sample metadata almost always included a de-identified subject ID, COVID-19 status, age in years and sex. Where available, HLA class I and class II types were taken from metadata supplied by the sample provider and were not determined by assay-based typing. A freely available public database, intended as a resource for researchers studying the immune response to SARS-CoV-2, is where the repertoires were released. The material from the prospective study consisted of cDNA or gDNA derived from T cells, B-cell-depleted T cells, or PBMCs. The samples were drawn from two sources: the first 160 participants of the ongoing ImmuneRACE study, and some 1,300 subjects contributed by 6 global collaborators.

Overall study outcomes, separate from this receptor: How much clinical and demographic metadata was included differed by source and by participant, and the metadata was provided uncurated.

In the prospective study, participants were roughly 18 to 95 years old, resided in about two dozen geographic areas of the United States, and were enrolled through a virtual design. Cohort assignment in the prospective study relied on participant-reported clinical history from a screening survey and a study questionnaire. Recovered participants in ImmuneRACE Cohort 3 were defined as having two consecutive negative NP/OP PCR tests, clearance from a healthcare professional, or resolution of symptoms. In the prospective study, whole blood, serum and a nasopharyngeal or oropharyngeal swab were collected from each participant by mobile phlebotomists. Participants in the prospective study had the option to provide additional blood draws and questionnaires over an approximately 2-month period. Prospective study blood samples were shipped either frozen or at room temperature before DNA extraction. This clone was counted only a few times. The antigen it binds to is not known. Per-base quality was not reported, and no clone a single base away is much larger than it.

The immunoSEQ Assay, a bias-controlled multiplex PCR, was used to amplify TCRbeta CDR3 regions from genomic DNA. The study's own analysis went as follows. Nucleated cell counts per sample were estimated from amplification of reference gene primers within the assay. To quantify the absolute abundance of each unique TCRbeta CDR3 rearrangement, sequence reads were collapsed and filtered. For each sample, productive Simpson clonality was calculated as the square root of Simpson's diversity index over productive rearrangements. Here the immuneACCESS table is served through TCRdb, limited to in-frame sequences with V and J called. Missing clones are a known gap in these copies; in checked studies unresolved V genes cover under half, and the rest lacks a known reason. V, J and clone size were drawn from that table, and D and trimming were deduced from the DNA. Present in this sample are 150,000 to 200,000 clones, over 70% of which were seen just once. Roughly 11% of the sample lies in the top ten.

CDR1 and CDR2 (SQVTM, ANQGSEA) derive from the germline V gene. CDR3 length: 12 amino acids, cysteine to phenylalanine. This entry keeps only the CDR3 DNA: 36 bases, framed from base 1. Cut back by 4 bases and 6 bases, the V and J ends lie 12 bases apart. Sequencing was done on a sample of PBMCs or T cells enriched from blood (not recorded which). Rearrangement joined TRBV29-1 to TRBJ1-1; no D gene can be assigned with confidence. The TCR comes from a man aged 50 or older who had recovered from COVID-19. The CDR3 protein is CSVVSGMAEAFF. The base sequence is TGCAGCGTTGTCTCCGGGATGGCTGAAGCTTTCTTT.